A single T cell receptor beta chain is shown here with its context. The data belong to a study of blood T cell repertoires in COVID-19. Study details: PBMCs, B-cell-depleted T cells, or T cells provided the cDNA or gDNA that made up the material.

CDR1 and CDR2 from the germline V gene are SGHRS and YFSETQ. V was cut by 6 bases and J by 8 bases, with 17 bases left in between. CDR3 length: 13 residues. Under the authors' procedure: Using reference gene primer amplification, nucleated cell counts were estimated. Sequencing used immunoSEQ multiplex PCR; TCRdb keeps in-frame clones, though not all of them. That table is the source of V, J and clone size, and D and trimming were worked out from the DNA. The sample yields around 100,000 clones, about 77% seen once. This clonotype was obtained from a woman in her 70s with acute or convalescent COVID-19. The genes are TRBV5-1 and TRBJ1-1, with D unresolved. Source material: peripheral blood. CDR3 residues: CASTLAGIREAFF. In DNA, the CDR3 is TGCGCCAGCACCCTTGCAGGTATAAGAGAAGCTTTCTTT. Combining the CDR3 with reference TRBV5-1 and TRBJ1-1 gives the whole variable domain KAGVTQTPRYLIKTRGQQVTLSCSPISGHRSVSWYQQTPGQGLQFLFEYFSETQRNKGNFPGRFSGRQFSNSRSEMNVSTLELGDSALYLCASTLAGIREAFFGQGTRLTVV.